Many counts were recorded for the clone carrying this T cell receptor (beta chain). These data come from a study of neurological immune-mediated disorders. TCRdb fed the 5' RACE reads into MiXCR, producing one record per CDR3 protein. The profile shows some 60,000 distinct CDR3 sequences, about 10% of them singletons. The length of the CDR3 is 16 residues. Germline CDR1 reads LGHNA; CDR2 reads YNFKEQ. The ends lost 0 bases at V and 2 bases at J; junction bases unmatched: 5. Indicated time point: longitudinal time-point 2. The sample comprised PBMCs. This clonotype was sampled from a man younger than 45 in good health. The genes are TRBV4-2 and TRBJ2-3, with 7 bases fitting TRBD1. Here the CDR3 DNA reads TGTGCCAGCAGCCAAGAGATCGACAGGGACACAGATACGCAGTATTTT. Its translation: CASSQEIDRDTDTQYF.